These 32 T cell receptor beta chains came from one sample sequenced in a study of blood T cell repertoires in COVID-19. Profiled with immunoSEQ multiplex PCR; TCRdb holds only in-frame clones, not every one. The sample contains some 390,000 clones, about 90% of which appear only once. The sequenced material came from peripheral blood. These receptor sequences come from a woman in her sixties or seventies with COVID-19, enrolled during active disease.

The DNA for the CDR3 is TGTGCCAGCAGCTACAGGGGTACTGAAGCTTTCTTT. Its translation is CASSYRGTEAFF. The chain links TRBV11-2 to TRBJ1-1; 7 bases fit TRBD1. The V segment lost 4 bases and the J segment 5 bases; nucleotides outside the gene matches: 1. Germline CDR1 SGHAT, CDR2 FQNNGV. The CDR3 runs 12 residues.

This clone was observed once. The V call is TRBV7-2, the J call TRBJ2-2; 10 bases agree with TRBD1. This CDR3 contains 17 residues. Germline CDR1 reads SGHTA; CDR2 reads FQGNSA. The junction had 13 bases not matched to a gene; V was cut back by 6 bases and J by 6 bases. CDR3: CASSPRADRGRAGELFF. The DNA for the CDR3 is TGTGCCAGCAGTCCTAGGGCCGACAGGGGGCGAGCCGGGGAGCTGTTTTTT.

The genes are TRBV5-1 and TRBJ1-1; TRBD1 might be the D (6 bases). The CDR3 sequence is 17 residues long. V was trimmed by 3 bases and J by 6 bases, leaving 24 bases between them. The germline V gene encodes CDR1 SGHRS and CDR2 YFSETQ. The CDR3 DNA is TGCGCCAGCAGCTCCTCCAGGGGTGGGGCGGGAGTCTCTGAAGCTTTCTTT. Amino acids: CASSSSRGGAGVSEAFF.

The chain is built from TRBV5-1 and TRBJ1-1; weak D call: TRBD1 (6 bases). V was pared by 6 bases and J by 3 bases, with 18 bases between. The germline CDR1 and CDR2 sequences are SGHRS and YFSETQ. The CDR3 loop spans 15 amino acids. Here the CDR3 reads CASTTQGPKYTEAFF. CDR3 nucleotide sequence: TGCGCCAGCACTACGCAGGGGCCGAAATACACTGAAGCTTTCTTT. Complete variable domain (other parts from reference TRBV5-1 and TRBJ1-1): KAGVTQTPRYLIKTRGQQVTLSCSPISGHRSVSWYQQTPGQGLQFLFEYFSETQRNKGNFPGRFSGRQFSNSRSEMNVSTLELGDSALYLCASTTQGPKYTEAFFGQGTRLTVV.

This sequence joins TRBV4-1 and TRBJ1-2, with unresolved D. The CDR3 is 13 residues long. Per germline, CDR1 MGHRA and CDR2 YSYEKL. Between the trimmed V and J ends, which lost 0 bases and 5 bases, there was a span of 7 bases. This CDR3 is CASSQDVQYGYTF. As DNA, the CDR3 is TGCGCCAGCAGCCAAGATGTACAGTATGGCTACACCTTC.

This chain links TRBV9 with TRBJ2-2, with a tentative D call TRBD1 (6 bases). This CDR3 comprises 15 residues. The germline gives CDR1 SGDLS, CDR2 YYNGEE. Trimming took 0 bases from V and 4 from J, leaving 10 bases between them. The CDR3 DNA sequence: TGTGCCAGCAGCGTAGACGAAGGGGGCACCGGGGAGCTGTTTTTT. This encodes CASSVDEGGTGELFF.

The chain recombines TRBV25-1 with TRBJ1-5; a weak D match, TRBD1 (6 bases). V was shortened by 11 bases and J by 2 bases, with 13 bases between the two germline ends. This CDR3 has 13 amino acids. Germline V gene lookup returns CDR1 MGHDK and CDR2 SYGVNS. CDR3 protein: CAGHRQGNQPQHF. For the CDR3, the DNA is TGTGCCGGCCATCGACAGGGCAATCAGCCCCAGCATTTT.

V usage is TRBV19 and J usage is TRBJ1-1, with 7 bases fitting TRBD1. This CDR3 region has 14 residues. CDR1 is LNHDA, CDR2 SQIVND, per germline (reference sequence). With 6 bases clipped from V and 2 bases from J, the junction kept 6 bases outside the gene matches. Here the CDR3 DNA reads TGTGCCAGTAGAGGGGGCTGGAAAAACACTGAAGCTTTCTTT. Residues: CASRGGWKNTEAFF.

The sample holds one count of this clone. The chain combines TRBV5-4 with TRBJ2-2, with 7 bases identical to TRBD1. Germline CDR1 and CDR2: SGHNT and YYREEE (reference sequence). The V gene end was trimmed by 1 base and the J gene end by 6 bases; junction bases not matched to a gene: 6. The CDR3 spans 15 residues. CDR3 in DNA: TGTGCCAGCAGCTTGAGACCAGGGGGAGCCGGGGAGCTGTTTTTT. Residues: CASSLRPGGAGELFF.

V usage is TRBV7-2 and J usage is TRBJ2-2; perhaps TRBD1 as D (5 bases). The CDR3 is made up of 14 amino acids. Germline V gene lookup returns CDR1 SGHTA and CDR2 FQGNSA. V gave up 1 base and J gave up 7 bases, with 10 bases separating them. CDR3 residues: CASSLGQGFGELFF. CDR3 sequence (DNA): TGTGCCAGCAGCTTAGGCCAGGGTTTCGGGGAGCTGTTTTTT.

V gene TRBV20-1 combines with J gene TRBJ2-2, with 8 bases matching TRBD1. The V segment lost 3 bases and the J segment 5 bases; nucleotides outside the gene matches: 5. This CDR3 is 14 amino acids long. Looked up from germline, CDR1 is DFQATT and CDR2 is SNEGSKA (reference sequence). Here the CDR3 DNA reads TGCAGTGCTAGTAGTGACAGGGGTACCGGGGAGCTGTTTTTT. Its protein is CSASSDRGTGELFF.

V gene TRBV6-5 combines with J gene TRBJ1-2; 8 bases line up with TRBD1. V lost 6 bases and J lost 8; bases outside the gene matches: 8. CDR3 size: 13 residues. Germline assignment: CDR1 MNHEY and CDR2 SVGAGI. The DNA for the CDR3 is TGTGCCAGCAGCATGACAGGGGCCGACGGCTACACCTTC. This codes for CASSMTGADGYTF.

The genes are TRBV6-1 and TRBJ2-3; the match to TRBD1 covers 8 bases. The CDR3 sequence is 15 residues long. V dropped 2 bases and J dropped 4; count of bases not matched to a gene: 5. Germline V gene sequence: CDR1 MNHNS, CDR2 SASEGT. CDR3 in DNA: TGTGCCAGCAGTGAACCAGGGGGCGCCTCAGATACGCAGTATTTT. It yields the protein CASSEPGGASDTQYF.

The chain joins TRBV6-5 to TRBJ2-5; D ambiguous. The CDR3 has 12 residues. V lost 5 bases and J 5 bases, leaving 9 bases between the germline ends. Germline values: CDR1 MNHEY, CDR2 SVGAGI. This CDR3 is CASSSRVETQYF. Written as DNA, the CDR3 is TGTGCCAGCAGTAGCCGGGTTGAGACCCAGTACTTC.

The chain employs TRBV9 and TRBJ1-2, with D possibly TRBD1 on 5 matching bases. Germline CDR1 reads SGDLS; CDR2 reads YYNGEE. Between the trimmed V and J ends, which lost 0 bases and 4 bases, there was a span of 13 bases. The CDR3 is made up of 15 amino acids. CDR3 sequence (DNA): TGTGCCAGCAGCGTAGATTCAGGGCCCCTCTATGGCTACACCTTC. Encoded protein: CASSVDSGPLYGYTF. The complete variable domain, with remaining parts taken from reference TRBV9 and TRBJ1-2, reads DSGVTQTPKHLITATGQRVTLRCSPRSGDLSVYWYQQSLDQGLQFLIQYYNGEERAKGNILERFSAQQFPDLHSELNLSSLELGDSALYFCASSVDSGPLYGYTFGSGTRLTVV.

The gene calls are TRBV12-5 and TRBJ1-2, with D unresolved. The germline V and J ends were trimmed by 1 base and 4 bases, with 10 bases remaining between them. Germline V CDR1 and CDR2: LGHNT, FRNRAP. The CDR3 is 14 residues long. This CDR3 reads CASGLGAGSYGYTF. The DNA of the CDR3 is TGTGCTAGTGGTTTGGGGGCAGGAAGCTATGGCTACACCTTC.

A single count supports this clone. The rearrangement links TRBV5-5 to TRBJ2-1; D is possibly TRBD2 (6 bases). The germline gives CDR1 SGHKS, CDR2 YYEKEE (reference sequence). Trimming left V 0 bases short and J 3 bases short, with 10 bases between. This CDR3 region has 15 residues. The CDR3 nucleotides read TGTGCCAGCAGCTTGGGCCCGGGACTCTACAATGAGCAGTTCTTC. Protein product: CASSLGPGLYNEQFF.

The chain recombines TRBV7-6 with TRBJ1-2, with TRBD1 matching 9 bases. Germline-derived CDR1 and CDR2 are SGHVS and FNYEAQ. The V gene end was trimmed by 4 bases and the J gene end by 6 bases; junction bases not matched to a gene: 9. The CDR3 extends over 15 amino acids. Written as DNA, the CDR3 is TGTGCCAGCAGCTATGAACAGGGGGCGAGAAATGGCTACACCTTC. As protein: CASSYEQGARNGYTF. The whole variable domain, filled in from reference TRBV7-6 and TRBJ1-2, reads GAGVSQSPRYKVTKRGQDVALRCDPISGHVSLYWYRQALGQGPEFLTYFNYEAQQDKSGLPNDRFSAERPEGSISTLTIQRTEQRDSAMYRCASSYEQGARNGYTFGSGTRLTVV.

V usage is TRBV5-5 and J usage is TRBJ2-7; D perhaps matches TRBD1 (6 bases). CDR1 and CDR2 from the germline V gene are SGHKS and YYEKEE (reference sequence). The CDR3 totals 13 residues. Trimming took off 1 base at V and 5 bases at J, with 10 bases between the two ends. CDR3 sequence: CASSLSRGHEQYF. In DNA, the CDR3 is TGTGCCAGCAGCTTGAGCAGGGGCCACGAGCAGTACTTC.

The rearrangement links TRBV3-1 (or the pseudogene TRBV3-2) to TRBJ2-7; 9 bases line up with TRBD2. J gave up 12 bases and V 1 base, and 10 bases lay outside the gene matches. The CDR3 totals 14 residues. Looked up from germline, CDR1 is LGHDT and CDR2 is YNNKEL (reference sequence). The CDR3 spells CASSQGPAGGILYF. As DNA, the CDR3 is TGTGCCAGCAGCCAAGGTCCAGCGGGGGGTATTCTGTACTTC.

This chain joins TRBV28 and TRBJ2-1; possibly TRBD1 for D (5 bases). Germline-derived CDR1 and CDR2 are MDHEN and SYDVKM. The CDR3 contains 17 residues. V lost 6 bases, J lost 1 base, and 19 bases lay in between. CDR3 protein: CASSRVEWGTSYNEQFF. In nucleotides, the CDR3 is TGTGCCAGCAGCAGGGTGGAATGGGGTACGTCCTACAATGAGCAGTTCTTC.

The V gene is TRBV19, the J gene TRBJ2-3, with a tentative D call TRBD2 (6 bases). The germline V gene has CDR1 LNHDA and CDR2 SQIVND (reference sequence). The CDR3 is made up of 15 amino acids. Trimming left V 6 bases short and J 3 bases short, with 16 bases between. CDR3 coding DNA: TGTGCCAGTAGATCTTGGGCTAGCGCAACAGATACGCAGTATTTT. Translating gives CASRSWASATDTQYF.

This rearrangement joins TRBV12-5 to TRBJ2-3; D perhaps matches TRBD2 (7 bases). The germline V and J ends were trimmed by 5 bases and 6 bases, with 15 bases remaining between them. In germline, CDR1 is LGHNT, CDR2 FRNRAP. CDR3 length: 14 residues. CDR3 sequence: CASGGGGPADTQYF. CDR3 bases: TGTGCTAGTGGTGGGGGGGGCCCGGCCGATACGCAGTATTTT.

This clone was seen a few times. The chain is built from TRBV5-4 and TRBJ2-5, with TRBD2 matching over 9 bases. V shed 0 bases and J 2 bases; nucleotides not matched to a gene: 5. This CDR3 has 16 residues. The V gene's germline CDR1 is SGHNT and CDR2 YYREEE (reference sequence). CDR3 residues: CASSLGVAGAQETQYF. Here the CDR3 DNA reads TGTGCCAGCAGCTTGGGGGTAGCGGGGGCGCAAGAGACCCAGTACTTC.

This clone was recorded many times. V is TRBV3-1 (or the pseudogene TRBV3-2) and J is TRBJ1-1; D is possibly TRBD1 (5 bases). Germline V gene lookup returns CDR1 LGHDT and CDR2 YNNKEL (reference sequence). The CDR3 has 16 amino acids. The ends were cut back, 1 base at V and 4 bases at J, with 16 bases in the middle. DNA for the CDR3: TGTGCCAGCAGCCAAGGCTCTGGCCGGGGGGGCACTGAAGCTTTCTTT. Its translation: CASSQGSGRGGTEAFF.

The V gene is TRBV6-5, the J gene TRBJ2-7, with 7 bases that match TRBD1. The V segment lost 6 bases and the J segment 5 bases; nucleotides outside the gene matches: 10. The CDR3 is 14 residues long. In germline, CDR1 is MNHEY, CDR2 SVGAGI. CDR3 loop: CASSRDRVKNEQYF. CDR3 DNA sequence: TGTGCCAGCAGCCGAGACAGGGTGAAAAACGAGCAGTACTTC.

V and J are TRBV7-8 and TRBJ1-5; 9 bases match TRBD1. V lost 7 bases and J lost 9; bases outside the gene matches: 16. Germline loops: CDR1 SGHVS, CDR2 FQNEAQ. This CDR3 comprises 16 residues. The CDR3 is CASTSLGDRAIMPQHF. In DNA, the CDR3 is TGTGCCAGCACCTCTCTAGGGGACAGGGCCATCATGCCCCAGCATTTT.

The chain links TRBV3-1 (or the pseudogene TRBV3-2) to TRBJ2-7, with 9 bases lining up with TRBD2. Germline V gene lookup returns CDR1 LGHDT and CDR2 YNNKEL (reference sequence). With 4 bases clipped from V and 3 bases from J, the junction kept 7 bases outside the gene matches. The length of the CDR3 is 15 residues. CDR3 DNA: TGTGCCAGCAGCCCCGAGGGAGCGGGGGGCTACGAGCAGTACTTC. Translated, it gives CASSPEGAGGYEQYF.

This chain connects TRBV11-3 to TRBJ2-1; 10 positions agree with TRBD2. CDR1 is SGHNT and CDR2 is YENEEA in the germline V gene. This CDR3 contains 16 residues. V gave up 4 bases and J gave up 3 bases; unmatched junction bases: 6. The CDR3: CASSSRSGGVYNEQFF. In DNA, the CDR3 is TGTGCCAGCAGCTCTCGCAGCGGGGGGGTCTACAATGAGCAGTTCTTC.

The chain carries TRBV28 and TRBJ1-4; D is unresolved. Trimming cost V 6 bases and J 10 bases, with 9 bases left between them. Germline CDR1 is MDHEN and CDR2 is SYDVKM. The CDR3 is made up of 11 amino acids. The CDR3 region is CASSPGGKLFF. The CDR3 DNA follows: TGTGCCAGCAGCCCAGGAGGAAAACTGTTTTTT.

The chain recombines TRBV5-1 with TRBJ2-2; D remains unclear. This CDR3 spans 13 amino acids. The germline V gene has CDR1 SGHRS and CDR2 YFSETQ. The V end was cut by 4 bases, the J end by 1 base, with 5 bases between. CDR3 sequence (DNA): TGCGCCAGCAGCGCGGAGAACACCGGGGAGCTGTTTTTT. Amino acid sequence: CASSAENTGELFF.

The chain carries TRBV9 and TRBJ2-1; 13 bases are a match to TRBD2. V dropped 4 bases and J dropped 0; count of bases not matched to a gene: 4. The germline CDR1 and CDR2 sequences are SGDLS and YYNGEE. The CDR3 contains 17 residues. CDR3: CASSSGLAGISYNEQFF. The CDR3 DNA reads TGTGCCAGCAGCTCGGGACTAGCGGGGATCTCCTACAATGAGCAGTTCTTC.